A single sample is the source of the 26 T cell receptor beta chains below, sequenced in a study of shared clonotypes between healthy human individuals. Profiling relied on immunoSEQ multiplex PCR, and the TCRdb table lists in-frame clones only, not all of them. The repertoire holds about 1,500,000 clones, with over 95% as singletons. Sequenced material: naive CD4+ T cells sorted from blood. Subset meaning: CD45RA+ positively selected. The receptors stem from a man aged 25 to 40 in good health.

The chain couples TRBV7-6 to TRBJ2-7; 9 bases agree with TRBD2. V was pared by 1 base and J by 0 bases, with 7 bases of the junction left unmatched. Germline CDR1 SGHVS, CDR2 FNYEAQ. The CDR3 spans 17 residues. The CDR3 loop is CASSLGISGGPSYEQYF. CDR3 nucleotide sequence: TGTGCCAGCAGCTTAGGTATTAGCGGGGGACCCTCCTACGAGCAGTACTTC.

The gene calls are TRBV28 and TRBJ2-7; 8 bases are shared with TRBD1. Trimming at V came to 3 bases and at J to 5 bases, leaving 9 bases not matched to a gene. There are 15 residues in the CDR3. The germline CDR1 and CDR2 sequences are MDHEN and SYDVKM. The CDR3 DNA reads as TGTGCCAGCAGTTTTCATCGACAGGGGTTCGACGAGCAGTACTTC. Protein: CASSFHRQGFDEQYF.

V gene TRBV5-1 combines with J gene TRBJ1-3; D gene ambiguous. Germline lookup yields CDR1 SGHRS and CDR2 YFSETQ. Trimming stripped 1 base from V and 3 bases from J, with 14 bases between. This CDR3 has 16 amino acids. CDR3 in amino acids: CASSLWLGSGGNTIYF. The CDR3 DNA reads TGCGCCAGCAGCTTGTGGTTGGGCTCGGGTGGAAACACCATATATTTT. The full variable domain, in which reference TRBV5-1 and TRBJ1-3 provide the parts outside the CDR3, is KAGVTQTPRYLIKTRGQQVTLSCSPISGHRSVSWYQQTPGQGLQFLFEYFSETQRNKGNFPGRFSGRQFSNSRSEMNVSTLELGDSALYLCASSLWLGSGGNTIYFGEGSWLTVV.

This clone was detected only once. The chain carries TRBV7-2 and TRBJ1-1; D not certain. The CDR3 totals 11 residues. In germline, CDR1 is SGHTA, CDR2 FQGNSA. V was cut by 7 bases and J by 6 bases, with 9 bases left in between. The CDR3 bases are TGTGCCAGCACCATAATAGCTGAAGCTTTCTTT. Protein sequence: CASTIIAEAFF.

The J gene is TRBJ1-5, the V gene TRBV18, with D possibly matching TRBD1 (5 bases). This CDR3 spans 13 amino acids. Germline V gene data show CDR1 as KGHSH and CDR2 as LQKENI. The V and J ends lost 3 bases and 7 bases respectively, with 10 bases between them. CDR3 loop: CASSPNGGQPQHF. The CDR3 DNA sequence: TGTGCCAGCTCACCGAATGGGGGACAGCCCCAGCATTTT.

This chain joins TRBV5-5 and TRBJ2-1; a weak D match, TRBD2 (7 bases). CDR3 size: 18 residues. With 4 bases removed from V and 4 bases from J, the gap between germline ends came to 24 bases. Germline CDR1 reads SGHKS; CDR2 reads YYEKEE (reference sequence). The CDR3 DNA follows: TGTGCCAGCAGCGCGGGTTGGAGGGAGGGGGACGGTTACAATGAGCAGTTCTTC. Translated, it gives CASSAGWREGDGYNEQFF.

The CDR3 reads CASSPGGNQETQYF. In DNA form, the CDR3 reads TGTGCCAGCAGTCCAGGGGGCAACCAAGAGACCCAGTACTTC. This chain connects TRBV2 to TRBJ2-5; 8 positions match TRBD1. The germline V gene encodes CDR1 SNHLY and CDR2 FYNNEI. The CDR3 is 14 residues long. V lost 5 bases, J lost 0 bases, and 2 bases stayed unmatched.

The chain is built from TRBV4-1 and TRBJ1-4; possible D gene TRBD1, 6 bases. V was cut by 1 base and J by 7 bases, with 16 bases left in between. The CDR3 has 16 amino acids. From germline, CDR1 is MGHRA and CDR2 YSYEKL. CDR3 sequence: CASSQGTRGSAEKLFF. CDR3 DNA: TGCGCCAGCAGCCAAGGGACCAGGGGCTCGGCTGAAAAACTGTTTTTT.

The rearrangement joins TRBV5-1 to TRBJ1-6; 8 positions match TRBD1. The V gene end was trimmed by 1 base and the J gene end by 8 bases; junction bases not matched to a gene: 8. The CDR3 extends over 16 amino acids. Germline CDR1 reads SGHRS; CDR2 reads YFSETQ. CDR3 coding DNA: TGCGCCAGCAGCTTGTCAATAGACAGGGGCTATTCACCCCTCCACTTT. It specifies CASSLSIDRGYSPLHF.

The CDR3, as DNA: TGTGCCAGTAGTACCTTGGTCACAGATACGCAGTATTTT. The encoded protein is CASSTLVTDTQYF. The chain is built from TRBV19 and TRBJ2-3; D is undetermined. Trimming removed 4 bases from V and 2 bases from J, with 7 bases in between. This CDR3 region has 13 residues. CDR1 is LNHDA and CDR2 is SQIVND in the germline V gene (reference sequence).

The J gene is TRBJ2-4, the V gene TRBV19; possibly TRBD1 for D (5 bases). The germline gives CDR1 LNHDA, CDR2 SQIVND (reference sequence). CDR3 length: 10 amino acids. Trimming pared 7 bases from V and 9 bases from J, leaving 7 bases between. CDR3 sequence reads: CASKGSIQYF. The CDR3 bases are TGTGCCAGTAAGGGGTCCATTCAGTACTTC.

V and J are TRBV18 and TRBJ1-1; D is perhaps TRBD1 (6 bases). Germline CDR1 and CDR2: KGHSH and LQKENI. V lost 1 base, J lost 2 bases, and 20 bases lay in between. The CDR3 length is 18 residues. The CDR3 protein is CASSPQPPGVWGNTEAFF. DNA of the CDR3: TGTGCCAGCTCACCACAACCCCCAGGGGTATGGGGTAACACTGAAGCTTTCTTT. Full variable domain (missing parts from reference TRBV18 and TRBJ1-1): NAGVMQNPRHLVRRRGQEARLRCSPMKGHSHVYWYRQLPEEGLKFMVYLQKENIIDESGMPKERFSAEFPKEGPSILRIQQVVRGDSAAYFCASSPQPPGVWGNTEAFFGQGTRLTVV.

This rearrangement joins TRBV9 to TRBJ2-1, with D unclear. V lost 4 bases and J 3 bases, leaving 11 bases between the germline ends. The CDR3 consists of 14 residues. Germline V gives CDR1 SGDLS, CDR2 YYNGEE. The CDR3 is CASSYYSFYNEQFF. CDR3 coding DNA: TGTGCCAGCAGCTACTATTCCTTCTACAATGAGCAGTTCTTC.

The chain combines TRBV5-4 with TRBJ2-3; D unresolved. V dropped 6 bases and J dropped 0 bases, with 8 bases sitting between them. CDR1 and CDR2 (germline): SGHNT, YYREEE (reference sequence). This CDR3 comprises 13 residues. CDR3 DNA sequence: TGTGCCAGCAAACACCCTAGCACAGATACGCAGTATTTT. Amino acids: CASKHPSTDTQYF.

A few counts support this clone. DNA of the CDR3: TGTGCCAGCAGCCAGGACAGGCGCTCCTACGAGCAGTACTTC. Amino acid sequence: CASSQDRRSYEQYF. V gene TRBV14 combines with J gene TRBJ2-7; 7 bases are shared with TRBD1. This CDR3 region has 14 residues. Germline loops: CDR1 SGHDN, CDR2 FVKESK. J gave up 0 bases and V 3 bases, and 2 bases lay outside the gene matches.

The chain couples TRBV7-9 to TRBJ1-5; D is possibly TRBD1 (5 bases). The CDR3 runs 14 residues. CDR1 and CDR2 (germline): SEHNR, FQNEAQ (reference sequence). The V end lost 5 bases, the J end lost 5 bases, and 13 bases lay between the germline ends. The CDR3 sequence: CASSQSGTDQPQHF. The CDR3 bases are TGTGCCAGCAGCCAATCAGGGACGGATCAGCCCCAGCATTTT.

The chain uses TRBV5-1 and TRBJ1-1; 9 bases match TRBD1. The CDR3 is 19 amino acids. Unmatched junction bases numbered 23, after V lost 0 bases and J lost 11 bases. Germline values: CDR1 SGHRS, CDR2 YFSETQ. CDR3 in amino acids: CASSLAGVSTGTGFGPAFF. The DNA of the CDR3 is TGCGCCAGCAGCTTGGCCGGAGTTAGTACCGGGACAGGGTTTGGGCCTGCTTTCTTT.

J is TRBJ1-2 and V is TRBV7-5; the D segment call TRBD1 is taken from the table without a DNA check. TRBV7-5 is a listed pseudogene. This CDR3 has 15 amino acids. The CDR3 sequence is CVRSYPGQGLFGYTF. In nucleotides, the CDR3 is TGTGTCAGAAGCTATCCGGGACAGGGCCTATTTGGCTACACCTTC.

The V call is TRBV5-1, the J call TRBJ2-1; D gene unclear. The V gene's germline CDR1 is SGHRS and CDR2 YFSETQ. The V gene lost 0 bases and the J gene lost 13 bases, with 14 bases spanning the gap. The CDR3 loop spans 13 amino acids. The CDR3 region is CASSLAGKVVQFF. DNA for the CDR3: TGCGCCAGCAGCTTGGCCGGTAAGGTCGTTCAGTTCTTC.

The V gene is TRBV10-3, the J gene TRBJ2-5; D possibly corresponds to TRBD2 (6 bases). Looked up from germline, CDR1 is ENHRY and CDR2 is SYGVKD. V dropped 4 bases and J dropped 5 bases, with 11 bases sitting between them. This CDR3 is 13 amino acids long. The CDR3 DNA reads as TGTGCCATCAGTGTCGGAGGGTCCGAGACCCAGTACTTC. This encodes CAISVGGSETQYF.

As for this clone: At the DNA level, this CDR3 is encoded by other sequences in the same sample as well. The V and J genes are TRBV18 and TRBJ2-5, with no clear D. The CDR3 consists of 10 residues. V lost 5 bases to trimming and J lost 5 bases, with 3 bases between them. Germline V lookup: CDR1 KGHSH, CDR2 LQKENI. The CDR3 is CASSGETQYF. DNA of the CDR3: TGTGCCAGCTCAGGCGAGACCCAGTACTTC.

The chain links TRBV7-9 to TRBJ1-2; D not certain. V gave up 5 bases and J gave up 0 bases, with 19 bases separating them. Germline loops: CDR1 SEHNR, CDR2 FQNEAQ (reference sequence). The CDR3 consists of 17 residues. The CDR3 here is CASSTDPRELTNYGYTF. As DNA, the CDR3 is TGTGCCAGCAGCACAGACCCTCGGGAACTAACTAACTATGGCTACACCTTC.

This chain connects TRBV27 to TRBJ2-7; the D is unclear. The V and J ends lost 5 bases and 4 bases respectively, with 15 bases between them. This CDR3 comprises 14 residues. Germline CDR1 is MNHEY and CDR2 is SMNVEV (reference sequence). CDR3 sequence reads: CASSHSGTLYEQYF. The CDR3 coding sequence is TGTGCCAGCAGTCACAGTGGCACACTATACGAGCAGTACTTC.

The rearrangement joins TRBV11-3 to TRBJ2-7; no clear D. Trimming cost V 6 bases and J 5 bases, with 11 bases left between them. The germline V gene encodes CDR1 SGHNT and CDR2 YENEEA. The CDR3 is 12 residues long. In DNA form, the CDR3 reads TGTGCCAGCAGTTCTGATTCCAACGAGCAGTACTTC. It codes for CASSSDSNEQYF.

This clone was seen a single time. The CDR3 region is CASSLEVRGSRETQYF. The CDR3 DNA reads TGCGCCAGCAGCTTGGAGGTTAGGGGAAGTCGAGAGACCCAGTACTTC. V is TRBV5-1 and J is TRBJ2-5, with D perhaps TRBD1 (5 bases). CDR3 length: 16 amino acids. V lost 0 bases and J lost 4, with 16 bases in between. Germline V gene data show CDR1 as SGHRS and CDR2 as YFSETQ. The full variable domain, its missing parts supplied by reference TRBV5-1 and TRBJ2-5, is KAGVTQTPRYLIKTRGQQVTLSCSPISGHRSVSWYQQTPGQGLQFLFEYFSETQRNKGNFPGRFSGRQFSNSRSEMNVSTLELGDSALYLCASSLEVRGSRETQYFGPGTRLLVL.

This chain uses TRBV5-1 with TRBJ2-5; TRBD1 agrees at 8 bases. V shed 5 bases and J 2 bases; nucleotides not matched to a gene: 11. Germline values: CDR1 SGHRS, CDR2 YFSETQ. The CDR3 is 16 amino acids. The CDR3: CASRTTGGTRQETQYF. The DNA for the CDR3 is TGCGCCAGCAGAACCACAGGGGGAACCAGGCAAGAGACCCAGTACTTC. Looking up the rest from reference TRBV5-1 and TRBJ2-5 gives the full variable domain: KAGVTQTPRYLIKTRGQQVTLSCSPISGHRSVSWYQQTPGQGLQFLFEYFSETQRNKGNFPGRFSGRQFSNSRSEMNVSTLELGDSALYLCASRTTGGTRQETQYFGPGTRLLVL.